This T cell receptor beta chain was captured in a study of STAT5B mutations in CD4+ large granular lymphocyte leukemia. Study in general: Among healthy controls, a particular HLA allele went with more CDR3 'QG' motifs.

The J segment lost 15 bases and the V segment lost 5 bases, leaving 10 bases of the junction unmatched. Germline loops: CDR1 SGHTA, CDR2 FQGNSA. The length of the CDR3 is 12 residues. Study results and limitations: Top patient clones used TRBV06 genes more often: 8/27 versus 2/35 in controls. CD4-sorted patient repertoires seemed more clonal than healthy CD4+ repertoires.

This clone appeared once. Its specificity is unknown. Authors' processing steps: A productive frequency of 2.59 x 10-5 was the lowest detectable. Assay: immunoSEQ multiplex PCR; the TCRdb copy retains only in-frame clones and omits some. V, J and clone size reflect that table, while D and trimming were determined from the DNA. The sample gives around 20,000 clones, more than 75% of which show up once; roughly 9% is in the top ten. The TCR was taken from a human donor in good health. Specimen: CD4+ T cells from blood buffy coats. V gene TRBV7-2 combines with J gene TRBJ2-1; TRBD2 matches at 7 bases. DNA for the CDR3: TGTGCCAGCAGCCTCGATAGCGGGCGCGGGTTCTTC. Residues: CASSLDSGRGFF.